This paragraph reports one T cell receptor beta chain. This clonotype has more than one count but fewer than ten. The specificity of this receptor is unknown. Nothing much larger sits one base from this clone, and base qualities are not available. Looking up the germline V gene yields CDR1 SGHRS and CDR2 YFSETQ. A distance of 12 bases separates the germline ends of V and J, which lose 2 bases and 4 bases respectively. Spanning cysteine to phenylalanine, the CDR3 consists of 15 amino acids. Only the CDR3 part of the read is kept: 45 bases, read in frame from the first base. The sample belongs to a study of CD8 T cells in ankylosing spondylitis (dated by TCRdb to 2016 to 2017). About the study as a whole: T cell receptor beta repertoires were profiled in healthy donors and ankylosing spondylitis patients so that disease-linked TCR variants could be found. Peripheral blood samples were taken, and synovial fluid was additionally collected from ankylosing spondylitis patients. The whole study cohort included 108 healthy donors and about two dozen ankylosing spondylitis patients. What the authors observed across the whole study: The disease-linked clones had a CD8+ phenotype and were found at relatively low frequencies in peripheral blood. The disease-linked clones were reported to be significantly enriched in matched synovial fluid samples from ankylosing spondylitis patients. Blood from ankylosing spondylitis patients appeared to be characterized by a TCR beta motif made up of several highly homologous amino acid variants. Some motif variants were previously reported in synovial fluid and blood of reactive arthritis patients, suggesting common disease-initiation mechanisms.

Data came from an Illumina HiSeq 2500. Quantitative 5'-RACE with molecular barcodes was the method used to prepare the TCR beta libraries. As for the original processing: A new computational method based on a probabilistic model of VDJ rearrangement was used to identify disease-linked TCR variants. TCRdb's own reprocessing of the public reads used fastp at Q25 and MiXCR and kept productive beta chains. Under each unique CDR3 protein, matching rows form one entry showing the most common genes and DNA. The V and J calls and clone size come from TCRdb's table, not from the authors' own analysis. This sample is represented by around 890,000 distinct CDR3 sequences; 12% of them were singletons. More than 0.5% of the sample rests with the top ten.

Sequencing used blood, either unsorted or a sorted T cell fraction (not recorded which). Recombination connected TRBV5-1 to TRBJ2-2; the D gene is perhaps TRBD1, from 5 matching bases. The sequence derives from a male donor with ankylosing spondylitis. For the CDR3, the sequence is CASSLIQAGTGELFF. The DNA is TGCGCCAGCAGCTTAATACAGGCCGGCACCGGGGAGCTGTTTTTT.